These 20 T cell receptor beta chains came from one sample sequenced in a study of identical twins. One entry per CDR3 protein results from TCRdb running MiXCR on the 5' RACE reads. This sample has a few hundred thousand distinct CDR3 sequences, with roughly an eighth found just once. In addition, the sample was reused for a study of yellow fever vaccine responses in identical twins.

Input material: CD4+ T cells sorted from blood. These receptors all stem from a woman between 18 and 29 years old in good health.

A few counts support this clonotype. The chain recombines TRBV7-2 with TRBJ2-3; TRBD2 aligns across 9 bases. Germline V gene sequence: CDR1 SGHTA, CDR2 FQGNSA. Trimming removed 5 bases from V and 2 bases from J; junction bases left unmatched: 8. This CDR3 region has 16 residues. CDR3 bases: TGTGCCAGCAGCACGACTAGCGGCCCTCCCACAGATACGCAGTATTTT. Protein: CASSTTSGPPTDTQYF.

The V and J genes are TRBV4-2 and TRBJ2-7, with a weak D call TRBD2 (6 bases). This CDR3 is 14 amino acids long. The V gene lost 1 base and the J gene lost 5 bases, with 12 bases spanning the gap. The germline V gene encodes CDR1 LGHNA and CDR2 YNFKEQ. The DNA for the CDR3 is TGTGCCAGCAGCCAAGGACTAGAGATCCACGAGCAGTACTTC. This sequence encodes CASSQGLEIHEQYF.

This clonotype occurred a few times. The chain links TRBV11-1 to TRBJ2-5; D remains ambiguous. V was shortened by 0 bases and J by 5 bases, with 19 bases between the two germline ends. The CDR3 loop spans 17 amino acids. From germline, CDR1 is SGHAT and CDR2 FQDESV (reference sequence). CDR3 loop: CASSLAWTPRIGETQYF. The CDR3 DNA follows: TGTGCCAGCAGCTTAGCCTGGACCCCAAGGATAGGGGAGACCCAGTACTTC.

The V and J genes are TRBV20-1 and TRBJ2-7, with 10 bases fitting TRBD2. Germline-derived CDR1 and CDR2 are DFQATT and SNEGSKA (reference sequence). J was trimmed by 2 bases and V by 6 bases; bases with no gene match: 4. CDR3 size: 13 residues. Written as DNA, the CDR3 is TGCAGTGCCGAGACTAGCGGGCCCTACGAGCAGTACTTC. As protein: CSAETSGPYEQYF.

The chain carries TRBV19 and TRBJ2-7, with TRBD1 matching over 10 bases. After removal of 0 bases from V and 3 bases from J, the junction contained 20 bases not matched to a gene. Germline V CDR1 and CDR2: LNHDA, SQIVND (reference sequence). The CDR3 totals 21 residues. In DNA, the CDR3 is TGTGCCAGTAGTATAGATCGATGGGACAGGGGCCGGAAGGAAAAGATCTACGAGCAGTACTTC. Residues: CASSIDRWDRGRKEKIYEQYF.

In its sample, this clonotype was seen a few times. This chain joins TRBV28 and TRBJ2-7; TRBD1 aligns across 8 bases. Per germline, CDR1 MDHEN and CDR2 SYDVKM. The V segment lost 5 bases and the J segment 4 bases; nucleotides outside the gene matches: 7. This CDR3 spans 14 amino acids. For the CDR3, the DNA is TGTGCCAGCAGTAAACAGGGGGGCCCTTACGAGCAGTACTTC. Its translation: CASSKQGGPYEQYF. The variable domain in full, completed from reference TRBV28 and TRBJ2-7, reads DVKVTQSSRYLVKRTGEKVFLECVQDMDHENMFWYRQDPGLGLRLIYFSYDVKMKEKGDIPEGYSVSREKKERFSLILESASTNQTSMYLCASSKQGGPYEQYFGPGTRLTVT.

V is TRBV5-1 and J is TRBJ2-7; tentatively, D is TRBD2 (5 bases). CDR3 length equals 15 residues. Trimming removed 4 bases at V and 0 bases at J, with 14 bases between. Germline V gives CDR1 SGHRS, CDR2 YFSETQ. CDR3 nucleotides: TGCGCCAGCAGCCAAGCGGCAGGCCCCTCCTACGAGCAGTACTTC. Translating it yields CASSQAAGPSYEQYF.

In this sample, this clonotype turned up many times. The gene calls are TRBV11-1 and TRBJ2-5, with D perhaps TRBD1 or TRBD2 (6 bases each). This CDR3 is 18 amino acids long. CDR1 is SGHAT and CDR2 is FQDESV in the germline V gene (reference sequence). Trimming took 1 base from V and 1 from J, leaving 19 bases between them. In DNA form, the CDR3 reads TGTGCCAGCAGCTTAGAGGTGGGGACAACTAGCCTCCAAGAGACCCAGTACTTC. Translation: CASSLEVGTTSLQETQYF.

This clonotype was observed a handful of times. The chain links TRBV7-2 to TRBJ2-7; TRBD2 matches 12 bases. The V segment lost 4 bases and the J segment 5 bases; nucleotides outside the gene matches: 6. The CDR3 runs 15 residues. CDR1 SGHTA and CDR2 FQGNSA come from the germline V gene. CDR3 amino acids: CASSWLAGGPHEQYF. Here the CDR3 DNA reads TGTGCCAGCAGCTGGCTAGCGGGGGGGCCCCACGAGCAGTACTTC. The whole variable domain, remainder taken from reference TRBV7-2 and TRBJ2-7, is GAGVSQSPSNKVTEKGKDVELRCDPISGHTALYWYRQSLGQGLEFLIYFQGNSAPDKSGLPSDRFSAERTGGSVSTLTIQRTQQEDSAVYLCASSWLAGGPHEQYFGPGTRLTVT.

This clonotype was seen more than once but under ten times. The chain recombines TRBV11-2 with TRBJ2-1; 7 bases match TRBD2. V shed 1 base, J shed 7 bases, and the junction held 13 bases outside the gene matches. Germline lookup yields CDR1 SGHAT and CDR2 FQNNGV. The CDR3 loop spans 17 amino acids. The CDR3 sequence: CASSLVGLAAPSNEQFF. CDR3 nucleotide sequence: TGTGCCAGCAGCTTAGTAGGCCTAGCGGCCCCCTCGAATGAGCAGTTCTTC.

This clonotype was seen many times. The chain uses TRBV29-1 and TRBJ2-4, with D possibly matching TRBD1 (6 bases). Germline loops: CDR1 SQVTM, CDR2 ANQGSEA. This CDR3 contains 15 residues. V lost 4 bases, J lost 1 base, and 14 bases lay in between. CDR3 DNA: TGCAGCGTTGGGTTACAGGGTCCTGCCAAAAACATTCAGTACTTC. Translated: CSVGLQGPAKNIQYF.

CDR3 coding DNA: TGCAGCGTCAAGCGGGCCACCGGGGAGCTGTTTTTT. It yields the protein CSVKRATGELFF. This sequence joins TRBV29-1 and TRBJ2-2, with a possible D match to TRBD2 (6 bases). Germline CDR1 is SQVTM and CDR2 is ANQGSEA. The CDR3 totals 12 residues. Trimming left V 6 bases short and J 4 bases short, with 9 bases between.

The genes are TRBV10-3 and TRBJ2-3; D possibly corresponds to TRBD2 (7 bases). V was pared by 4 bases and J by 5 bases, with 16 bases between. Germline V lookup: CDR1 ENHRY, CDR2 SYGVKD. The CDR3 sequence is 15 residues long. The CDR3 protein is CAISVRGGAEDTQYF. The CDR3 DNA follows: TGTGCCATCAGTGTGAGAGGGGGGGCGGAAGATACGCAGTATTTT.

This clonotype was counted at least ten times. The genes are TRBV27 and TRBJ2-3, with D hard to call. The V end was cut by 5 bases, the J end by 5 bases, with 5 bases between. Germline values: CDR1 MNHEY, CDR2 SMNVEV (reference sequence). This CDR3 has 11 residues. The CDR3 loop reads CASSTKDTQYF. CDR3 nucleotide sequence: TGTGCCAGCAGTACTAAAGATACGCAGTATTTT.

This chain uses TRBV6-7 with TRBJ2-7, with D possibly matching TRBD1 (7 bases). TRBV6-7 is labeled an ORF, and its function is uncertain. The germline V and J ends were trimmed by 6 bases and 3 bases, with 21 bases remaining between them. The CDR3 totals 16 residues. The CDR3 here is CASSPSQRQGGYEQYF. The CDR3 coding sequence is TGTGCCAGCAGCCCATCACAAAGACAGGGAGGCTACGAGCAGTACTTC.

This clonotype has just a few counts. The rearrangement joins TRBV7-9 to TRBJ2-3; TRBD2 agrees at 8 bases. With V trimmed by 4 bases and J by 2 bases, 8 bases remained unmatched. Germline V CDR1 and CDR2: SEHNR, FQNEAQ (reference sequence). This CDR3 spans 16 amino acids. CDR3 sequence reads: CASSSRLALVTDTQYF. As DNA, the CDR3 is TGTGCCAGCAGCTCACGACTAGCGCTCGTCACAGATACGCAGTATTTT.

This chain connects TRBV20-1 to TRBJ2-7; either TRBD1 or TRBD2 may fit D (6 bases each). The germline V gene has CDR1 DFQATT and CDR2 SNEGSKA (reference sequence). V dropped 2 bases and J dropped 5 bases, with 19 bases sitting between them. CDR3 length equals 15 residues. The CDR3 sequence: CSARYRGQRINEQYF. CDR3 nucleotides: TGCAGTGCTAGATATCGGGGGCAGAGGATCAACGAGCAGTACTTC.

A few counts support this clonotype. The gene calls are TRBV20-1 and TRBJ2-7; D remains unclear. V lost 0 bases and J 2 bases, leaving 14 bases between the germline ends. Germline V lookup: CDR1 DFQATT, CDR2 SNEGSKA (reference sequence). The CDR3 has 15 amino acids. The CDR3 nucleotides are TGCAGTGCTAGAGAAGGAGCAGTGGTGGCCTACGAGCAGTACTTC. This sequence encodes CSAREGAVVAYEQYF.

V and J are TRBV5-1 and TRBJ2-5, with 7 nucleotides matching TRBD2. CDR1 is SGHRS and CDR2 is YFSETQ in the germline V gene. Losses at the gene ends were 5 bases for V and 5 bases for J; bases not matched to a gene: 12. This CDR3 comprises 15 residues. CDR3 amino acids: CASSPSGLNAETQYF. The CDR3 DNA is TGCGCCAGCAGTCCTAGCGGACTAAATGCTGAGACCCAGTACTTC.

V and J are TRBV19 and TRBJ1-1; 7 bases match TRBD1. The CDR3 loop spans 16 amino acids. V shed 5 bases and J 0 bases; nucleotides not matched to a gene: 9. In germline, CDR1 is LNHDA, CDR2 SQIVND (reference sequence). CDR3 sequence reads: CASSRDAGQLNTEAFF. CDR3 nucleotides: TGTGCCAGTAGTCGGGACGCGGGACAGCTGAACACTGAAGCTTTCTTT.